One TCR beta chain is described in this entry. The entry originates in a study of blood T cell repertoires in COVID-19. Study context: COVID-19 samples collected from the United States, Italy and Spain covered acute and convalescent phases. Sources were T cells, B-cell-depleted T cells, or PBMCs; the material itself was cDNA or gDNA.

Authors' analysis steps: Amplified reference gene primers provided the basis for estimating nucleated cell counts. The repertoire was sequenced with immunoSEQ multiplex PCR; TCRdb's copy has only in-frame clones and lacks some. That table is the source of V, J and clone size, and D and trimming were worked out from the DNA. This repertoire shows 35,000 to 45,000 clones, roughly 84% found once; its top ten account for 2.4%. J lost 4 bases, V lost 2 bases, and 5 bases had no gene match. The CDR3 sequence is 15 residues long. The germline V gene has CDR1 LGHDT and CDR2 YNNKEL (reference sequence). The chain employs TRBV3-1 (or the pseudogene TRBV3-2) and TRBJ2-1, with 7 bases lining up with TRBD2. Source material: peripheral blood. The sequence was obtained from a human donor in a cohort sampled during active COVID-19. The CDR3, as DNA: TGTGCCAGCAGCCAAAATATGGGACTATACAATGAGCAGTTCTTC. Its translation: CASSQNMGLYNEQFF.